Listed below are T cell receptor beta chains from one sample, sequenced in a study of blood T cell repertoires in COVID-19. Method: immunoSEQ multiplex PCR; TCRdb's copy keeps in-frame clones and lacks some. The table has over 30,000 clones, roughly nine tenths seen once. The material sequenced was peripheral blood. The receptors were sampled from a man between 65 and 80 years old with active COVID-19. Both conserved end residues are part of each CDR3. Each record gives: CDR3 DNA, CDR3 protein, J gene, V gene, clone size, D gene. D genes are given only for firm matches. Clone size is given for some rows only: seen once, a few or many times, or a class if the clone is expanded.

DNA: TGCGCCAGCAGGCTCAGTCCAGATCAGCCCCAGCATTTT
CDR3: CASRLSPDQPQHF
J: TRBJ1-5
V: TRBV5-1
size: .
D: .

DNA: TGTGCCAGCAGTCCCTACTCCCAGGGGGGCGAGCAGTACTTC
CDR3: CASSPYSQGGEQYF
J: TRBJ2-7
V: TRBV27
size: .
D: .

DNA: TGTGCCAGCAGCGTAGCCCCCGGTCAACCGGGGGAGACCCAGTACTTC
CDR3: CASSVAPGQPGETQYF
J: TRBJ2-5
V: TRBV9
size: .
D: .

DNA: TGTGCCAGCAGTTTTAGCGGGAAGGGGACAGATACGCAGTATTTT
CDR3: CASSFSGKGTDTQYF
J: TRBJ2-3
V: TRBV28
size: .
D: TRBD2

DNA: TGTGCCAGCAGTCCCCGGGGGAGGGACCATAGCACAGATACGCAGTATTTT
CDR3: CASSPRGRDHSTDTQYF
J: TRBJ2-3
V: TRBV27
size: .
D: TRBD2

DNA: TGCGCCAGCAGCTTTAGCGGGAGGGCGGGCGAGCAGTACTTC
CDR3: CASSFSGRAGEQYF
J: TRBJ2-7
V: TRBV5-1
size: few
D: TRBD2

DNA: TGTGCCAGCAGCGCAAGAGGCGTTAGCGGCAATGAGCAGTTCTTC
CDR3: CASSARGVSGNEQFF
J: TRBJ2-1
V: TRBV3-1/TRBV3-2
size: .
D: .

DNA: TGTGCCAGCAGCTTGATGCTAGCGCCGGAGACCCAGTACTTC
CDR3: CASSLMLAPETQYF
J: TRBJ2-5
V: TRBV5-4
size: .
D: .

DNA: TGTGCCAGCTCGCAATTACAGGGAGGGACTGAAGCTTTCTTT
CDR3: CASSQLQGGTEAFF
J: TRBJ1-1
V: TRBV18
size: .
D: .

DNA: TGTGCCAGCAGCACACAGGGACCCTCGAGGGGCTACGAGCAGTACTTC
CDR3: CASSTQGPSRGYEQYF
J: TRBJ2-7
V: TRBV7-9
size: .
D: .

DNA: TGTGCCACCAGCAGACAAAGCGGGAGGGGGAATAGGTACGAGCAGTACTTC
CDR3: CATSRQSGRGNRYEQYF
J: TRBJ2-7
V: TRBV15
size: once
D: TRBD2

DNA: TGTGCCAGCAGTGAGGACAGGGGGCGCACCGGGGAGCTGTTTTTT
CDR3: CASSEDRGRTGELFF
J: TRBJ2-2
V: TRBV6-1
size: few
D: TRBD1

DNA: TGTGCCAGCAGCCGGGGCTTGCAATACGAGCAGTACTTC
CDR3: CASSRGLQYEQYF
J: TRBJ2-7
V: TRBV3-1/TRBV3-2
size: .
D: .

DNA: TGTGCCAGCTCAGAACAGAGTAACACTGAAGCTTTCTTT
CDR3: CASSEQSNTEAFF
J: TRBJ1-1
V: TRBV18
size: .
D: .

DNA: TGTGCCAGCATGGCGGGACTAGCCTACAATGAGCAGTTCTTC
CDR3: CASMAGLAYNEQFF
J: TRBJ2-1
V: TRBV2
size: .
D: TRBD2

DNA: TGTGCCAGCAGCACCTATCCGACTGAAAACACTGAAGCTTTCTTT
CDR3: CASSTYPTENTEAFF
J: TRBJ1-1
V: TRBV21-1
size: large
D: .

DNA: TGTGCCAGCAGGAGCGGCGGGGCTAGCTACGAGCAGTACTTC
CDR3: CASRSGGASYEQYF
J: TRBJ2-7
V: TRBV14
size: .
D: .

DNA: TGTGCCAGCACCCTTCTGACTAGCGGAAACAATGAGCAGTTCTTC
CDR3: CASTLLTSGNNEQFF
J: TRBJ2-1
V: TRBV5-6
size: .
D: TRBD2

DNA: TGTGCCAGCAGCTCCAACATGGCCTACGAGCAGTACTTC
CDR3: CASSSNMAYEQYF
J: TRBJ2-7
V: TRBV7-9
size: .
D: .

DNA: TGCGCCAGCAGTCCTGGACTAGCGGGAGGTTCGAGGACCAAAAACATTCAGTACTTC
CDR3: CASSPGLAGGSRTKNIQYF
J: TRBJ2-4
V: TRBV23-1
size: .
D: TRBD2

DNA: TGTGCCAGCAGCTTACCCGGAGGGATAAACACCGGGGAGCTGTTTTTT
CDR3: CASSLPGGINTGELFF
J: TRBJ2-2
V: TRBV7-2
size: .
D: .

DNA: TGTGCCAGCACCCTGGGGGGGAACACCGGGGAGCTGTTTTTT
CDR3: CASTLGGNTGELFF
J: TRBJ2-2
V: TRBV28
size: .
D: .

DNA: TGTGCCAGCAGGGGGTTGGAGCGGGAGGTCGACGAGCAGTACTTC
CDR3: CASRGLEREVDEQYF
J: TRBJ2-7
V: TRBV2
size: .
D: TRBD2

DNA: TGTGCCAGCAGTTCACAACTTAGCGGGAGGGCATACGAGCAGTACTTC
CDR3: CASSSQLSGRAYEQYF
J: TRBJ2-7
V: TRBV28
size: .
D: TRBD2

DNA: TGTGCCAGCAGTTATCCGGGGTCTAGCAATCAGCCCCAGCATTTT
CDR3: CASSYPGSSNQPQHF
J: TRBJ1-5
V: TRBV6-2/TRBV6-3
size: .
D: .

DNA: TGTGCCAGCAGGCGACCGACAGCCCTTTACATGAACACTGAAGCTTTCTTT
CDR3: CASRRPTALYMNTEAFF
J: TRBJ1-1
V: TRBV28
size: once
D: .

DNA: TGTGCCAGCAGCTCTCAGGGGGCCTACGAGCAGTACTTC
CDR3: CASSSQGAYEQYF
J: TRBJ2-7
V: TRBV7-3
size: .
D: TRBD1

DNA: TGTGCCAGCAGCCCCCGGACTGTCTCCTACAATGAGCAGTTCTTC
CDR3: CASSPRTVSYNEQFF
J: TRBJ2-1
V: TRBV7-2
size: .
D: .

DNA: TGTGCCAGCAGTCTAGCCGCGGGACAGGGGGCGAACGAGCAGTACTTC
CDR3: CASSLAAGQGANEQYF
J: TRBJ2-7
V: TRBV21-1
size: .
D: .

DNA: TGTGCCAGCAGCGCACAGGGCTACGAGCAGTACTTC
CDR3: CASSAQGYEQYF
J: TRBJ2-7
V: TRBV25-1
size: .
D: .

DNA: TGTGCCAGCAGTGTTGAGGGCGGCCAGCCCCAGCATTTT
CDR3: CASSVEGGQPQHF
J: TRBJ1-5
V: TRBV6-4
size: .
D: .

DNA: TGTGCCAGCAGTCACCCGCGGACAGGGTACAATGAGCAGTTCTTC
CDR3: CASSHPRTGYNEQFF
J: TRBJ2-1
V: TRBV6-5
size: .
D: TRBD1

DNA: TGTGCCAGTACCCCGGCGGGAGTTAACGAGCAGTACTTC
CDR3: CASTPAGVNEQYF
J: TRBJ2-7
V: TRBV19
size: .
D: TRBD2

DNA: TGTGCCAGCAGTGTTGGAGGGGATGAGCAGTTCTTC
CDR3: CASSVGGDEQFF
J: TRBJ2-1
V: TRBV2
size: once
D: .

DNA: TGTGCCAGCAGCCAAGTCGCTGGGGGCACCTACGAGCAGTACTTC
CDR3: CASSQVAGGTYEQYF
J: TRBJ2-7
V: TRBV3-1/TRBV3-2
size: .
D: .